The clone carrying this TCR beta chain was detected only once. No antigen is known for it. This record belongs to a study of OX40 agonist ivuxolimab in advanced cancers. Study details: Dose-escalation subjects each had hepatocellular carcinoma, melanoma, renal cell or head and neck cancer.

Overall study results and limits: Low clonal expansion, among the lowest seen, marked partial responders at 0.1-3.0 mg/kg.

Some clones are missing from TCRdb's copy, which holds only in-frame ones; the method was immunoSEQ multiplex PCR. Of tens of thousands of clones listed, about 90% are singletons. The CDR3 has 14 amino acids. V trimming: 6 bases; J trimming: 3 bases; junction bases outside the gene matches: 7. Per germline, CDR1 MNHEY and CDR2 SVGAGI. This clonotype originated in an adult with an advanced solid tumor such as melanoma, head and neck, liver or kidney cancer. The gene calls are TRBV6-5 and TRBJ2-5; TRBD2 agrees at 7 bases. Specimen: CD4+ or CD8+ T cells sorted from blood, collected in a trial of the OX40 agonist ivuxolimab. CDR3 nucleotide sequence: TGTGCCAGCAGCCCTCAGGCGGGGGAAGAGACCCAGTACTTC. This encodes CASSPQAGEETQYF.